This is a list of T cell receptor beta chains from one sample in a study of T-cell memory formation after mild COVID-19. TCRdb redid the calling of the 5' RACE reads with MiXCR, one entry per CDR3 protein. The sample holds about 130,000 distinct CDR3 sequences, approximately 5.9% seen once. Sequenced sample: PBMCs or a T cell subset sorted from them (not recorded which). The source of these receptors is an adult woman who had mild COVID-19 (a few samples of this study predate the infection). Cell type and time point are not known. CDR3s include the opening cysteine and the closing phenylalanine or tryptophan. A D gene is named only where the DNA matches it firmly. Clone size is stated in some rows and not others, as once, few, many or a class when expanded.

abundance	len	j_gene	v_gene	d_gene	CDR3nt	CDR3aa
many	13	TRBJ2-1	TRBV5-1	NA	TGCGCCAGCAGAAGGGAAATCAACAATGAGCAGTTCTTC	CASRREINNEQFF
many	15	TRBJ1-2	TRBV5-1	TRBD1	TGCGCCAGCAGCTTGGCGGGACAGACAAACTATGGCTACACCTTC	CASSLAGQTNYGYTF
NA	19	TRBJ1-1	TRBV5-1	TRBD1	TGCGCCAGCAGCTTACAGGGGCAGACCAGTATAGGGTTTGGCACTGAAGCTTTCTTT	CASSLQGQTSIGFGTEAFF
many	18	TRBJ2-3	TRBV11-3	TRBD2	TGTGCCAGCAGCTTGACAGGGTATGGGACTAGCGGAACAGATACGCAGTATTTT	CASSLTGYGTSGTDTQYF
many	14	TRBJ2-1	TRBV5-1	NA	TGCGCCAGCAGCCCGGACTCCACATACAATGAGCAGTTCTTC	CASSPDSTYNEQFF
NA	15	TRBJ2-1	TRBV15	TRBD2	TGTGCCACCAGCGTACGACTAGCGAACCACAATGAGCAGTTCTTC	CATSVRLANHNEQFF
many	13	TRBJ2-3	TRBV5-1	NA	TGCGCCAGCAGCTTTATTTTGACAGATACGCAGTATTTT	CASSFILTDTQYF
NA	15	TRBJ1-2	TRBV9	NA	TGTGCCAGCAGCGTAGAGAAGGAAAATCCCTATGGCTACACCTTC	CASSVEKENPYGYTF
many	15	TRBJ1-4	TRBV7-2	NA	TGTGCCAGCAGCTTAGCAGGGGCGCGGGGTGAAAAACTGTTTTTT	CASSLAGARGEKLFF
NA	13	TRBJ1-2	TRBV6-2/TRBV6-3	NA	TGTGCCAGCAGTCCGGACGGGAACTATGGCTACACCTTC	CASSPDGNYGYTF
few	14	TRBJ1-2	TRBV4-2	TRBD1	TGTGCCAGCAGCCAGAGGACAGGGCAGGGTGGCTACACCTTC	CASSQRTGQGGYTF
many	15	TRBJ1-1	TRBV5-5	NA	TGTGCCAGCAGCCTCCAGACAGGCTGGAACACTGAAGCTTTCTTT	CASSLQTGWNTEAFF
NA	16	TRBJ2-2	TRBV4-3	NA	TGCGCCAGCAGCCAAGAGATCGGTTGGTTCACCGGGGAGCTGTTTTTT	CASSQEIGWFTGELFF
NA	15	TRBJ1-1	TRBV7-8	NA	TGTGCCAGCAGCTTAGTCCCGACAGTGAACACTGAAGCTTTCTTT	CASSLVPTVNTEAFF
many	17	TRBJ2-1	TRBV4-1	NA	TGCGCCAGCAGCCAAGATGGGGGTGGGGGGGCCGGCGATGAGCAGTTCTTC	CASSQDGGGGAGDEQFF
many	18	TRBJ2-5	TRBV7-2	TRBD2	TGTGCCAGCAGCTTGGCCGGACTAGCGGGAGGGCGGGGAGAGACCCAGTACTTC	CASSLAGLAGGRGETQYF
many	14	TRBJ2-1	TRBV9	TRBD1	TGTGCCAGCAGCCCAAGGACAGGGGCCAATGAGCAGTTCTTC	CASSPRTGANEQFF
NA	14	TRBJ1-1	TRBV6-1	NA	TGTGCCAGCAGCCCCGACAGGAGGAACACTGAAGCTTTCTTT	CASSPDRRNTEAFF
NA	16	TRBJ1-1	TRBV12-3/TRBV12-4	TRBD1	TGTGCCAGCAGCCCTCGGACAGGAATATTGAACACTGAAGCTTTCTTT	CASSPRTGILNTEAFF
NA	14	TRBJ1-6	TRBV11-3	NA	TGTGCCAGCAGCCGCGCGGGCTCCGGTTCACCCCTCCACTTT	CASSRAGSGSPLHF
many	15	TRBJ2-1	TRBV7-9	TRBD2	TGTGCCAGCAGCTTCCAACGGGGGGTGCACAATGAGCAGTTCTTC	CASSFQRGVHNEQFF
many	16	TRBJ1-5	TRBV20-1	NA	TGCAGTGCTAGAGATTGGAGCACAGGCGGCAATCAGCCCCAGCATTTT	CSARDWSTGGNQPQHF
few	12	TRBJ2-5	TRBV6-2/TRBV6-3	NA	TGTGCCAGCAGTCCGACTACGGAGACCCAGTACTTC	CASSPTTETQYF
few	13	TRBJ2-2	TRBV7-9	NA	TGTGCCAGCAGCTTAGTTCTTACCGGGGAGCTGTTTTTT	CASSLVLTGELFF
few	15	TRBJ1-1	TRBV21-1	NA	TGTGCCAGCAGCAAACTGAGTTGGCTGATCACTGAAGCTTTCTTT	CASSKLSWLITEAFF
many	13	TRBJ2-2	TRBV7-2	NA	TGTGCCAGCAGCACGAGTGCAACCGGGGAGCTGTTTTTT	CASSTSATGELFF
few	12	TRBJ1-1	TRBV19	NA	TGTGCCAGTAAACAGGGAATCACTGAAGCTTTCTTT	CASKQGITEAFF
NA	12	TRBJ2-7	TRBV7-2	TRBD1	TGTGCCAGCAGCTTAGAATTGGGACAGGGAACATTC	CASSLELGQGTF
few	12	TRBJ1-1	TRBV2	NA	TGTGCCAGCAGTACAGGGTTTTCTGAAGCTTTCTTT	CASSTGFSEAFF
NA	14	TRBJ1-5	TRBV6-6	NA	TGTGCCAGCAGTAAAACAGGGCCCGTCAATTCCCAGCATTTT	CASSKTGPVNSQHF
few	17	TRBJ2-1	TRBV24-1	NA	TGTGCCACCAGTGAATCCCGACTTTTGCAAAAAAAAAATGAGCAGTTCTTC	CATSESRLLQKKNEQFF
NA	13	TRBJ2-7	TRBV29-1	NA	TGCAGCGTGCCAGACAGCTCGTCCTACGAGCAGTACTTC	CSVPDSSSYEQYF
few	16	TRBJ2-7	TRBV5-1	TRBD1	TGCGCCAGCAGCTTGGCCCCCGGGACAGGGTTGCGGGAGCAGTACTTC	CASSLAPGTGLREQYF
few	11	TRBJ2-1	TRBV4-3	NA	TGCGCCAGCAGCCAGGGGAATGAGCAGTTCTTC	CASSQGNEQFF
many	16	TRBJ1-3	TRBV7-6	NA	TGTGCCAGCAGCTTAGCGCGTCAGGTCGGAGGTGACACCATATATTTT	CASSLARQVGGDTIYF
NA	12	TRBJ2-7	TRBV9	NA	TGTGCCAGCAGCCCAGGGGACTACGAGCAGTACTTC	CASSPGDYEQYF
NA	16	TRBJ2-1	TRBV24-1	TRBD1	TGTGCCACCAGTGACCCCGGGACAGACTCCTACAATGAGCAGTTCTTC	CATSDPGTDSYNEQFF
NA	13	TRBJ2-2	TRBV7-2	NA	TGTGCCAGCAGATTGTTCGACACCGGGGAGCTGTTTTTT	CASRLFDTGELFF
many	13	TRBJ1-1	TRBV10-3	NA	TGTGCCATCAGTGACGGGCGCAACACTGAAGCTTTCTTT	CAISDGRNTEAFF
few	15	TRBJ2-3	TRBV27	TRBD2	TGTGCCAGCAGTTGGAGCGGGGGGGCCTCAGATACGCAGTATTTT	CASSWSGGASDTQYF
few	13	TRBJ1-1	TRBV30	NA	TGTGCCTGGAGACTAACAGGGAACACTGAAGCTTTCTTT	CAWRLTGNTEAFF
NA	17	TRBJ2-2	TRBV7-3	TRBD2	TGTGCCAGCAGCGCCCCGGGACTAGCGGGAGGCGGCGGGGAGCTGTTTTTT	CASSAPGLAGGGGELFF
many	16	TRBJ1-2	TRBV10-3	TRBD1	TGTGCCATCAGTGATCGCGGGACAGGGGGAAGGTATGGCTACACCTTC	CAISDRGTGGRYGYTF
NA	13	TRBJ2-5	TRBV18	NA	TGTGCCAGCTCACCACAGAACCAAGAGACCCAGTACTTC	CASSPQNQETQYF
many	12	TRBJ2-3	TRBV18	NA	TGTGCCAGCTCTCCGAACACAGATACGCAGTATTTT	CASSPNTDTQYF
many	11	TRBJ1-5	TRBV12-3/TRBV12-4	NA	TGTGCCAGCAGTAGTAATCAGCCCCAGCATTTT	CASSSNQPQHF
NA	15	TRBJ1-1	TRBV9	TRBD1	TGTGCCAGCAGCGTAGAGGACAGGGTGAACACTGAAGCTTTCTTT	CASSVEDRVNTEAFF
many	17	TRBJ2-1	TRBV20-1	NA	TGCAGTGCTAGAGATTCCTCCGGCGGCTTCTCCTACAATGAGCAGTTCTTC	CSARDSSGGFSYNEQFF
NA	12	TRBJ1-2	TRBV5-6	NA	TGTGCCAGCAGCACGGATTACTATGGCTACACCTTC	CASSTDYYGYTF
many	12	TRBJ1-5	TRBV12-3/TRBV12-4	NA	TGTGCCAGCAGTGATTCCGGTCGGCCCCAGCATTTT	CASSDSGRPQHF
many	14	TRBJ1-2	TRBV12-3/TRBV12-4	NA	TGTGCCAGCAGCATCGGGGGGTCGGGTTATGGCTACACCTTC	CASSIGGSGYGYTF
few	15	TRBJ1-4	TRBV12-3/TRBV12-4	NA	TGTGCCAGCAGTTTAGTGGGGGGGAGTAATGAAAAACTGTTTTTT	CASSLVGGSNEKLFF
NA	18	TRBJ1-2	TRBV4-1	NA	TGCGCCAGCAGCCTCACGGGGCGGCAGGATAAGCTTAACTATGGCTACACCTTC	CASSLTGRQDKLNYGYTF
many	16	TRBJ2-2	TRBV14	NA	TGTGCCAGCAGCCAAGACGCAGGGGAGTCTGCCGGGGAGCTGTTTTTT	CASSQDAGESAGELFF
few	13	TRBJ1-2	TRBV7-9	NA	NA	CASSFGQGTLPTF
NA	14	TRBJ2-5	TRBV6-2/TRBV6-3	TRBD1	TGTGCCAGCAGTTTTGGGACAGGCCAAGAGACCCAGTACTTC	CASSFGTGQETQYF
NA	16	TRBJ2-7	TRBV11-2	TRBD1	TGTGCCAGCAGCTTGGTCGGACAGGGGGGGTTCTACGAGCAGTACTTC	CASSLVGQGGFYEQYF
NA	12	TRBJ1-2	TRBV2	NA	TGTGCCAGCACACCATTGGAATACGGCTACACCTTC	CASTPLEYGYTF
NA	17	TRBJ1-6	TRBV20-1	TRBD1	TGCAGTGCTAGAGACTTAACCTCGGGACAGGGCAATTCACCCCTCCACTTT	CSARDLTSGQGNSPLHF